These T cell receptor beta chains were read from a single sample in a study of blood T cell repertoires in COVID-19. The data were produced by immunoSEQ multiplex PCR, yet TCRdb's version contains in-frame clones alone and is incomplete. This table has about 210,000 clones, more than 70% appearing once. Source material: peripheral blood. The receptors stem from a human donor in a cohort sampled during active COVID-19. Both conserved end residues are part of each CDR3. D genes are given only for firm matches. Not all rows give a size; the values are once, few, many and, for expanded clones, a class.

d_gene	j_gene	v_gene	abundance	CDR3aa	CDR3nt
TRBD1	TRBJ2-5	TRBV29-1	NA	CSDGQGGETQYF	TGCAGCGATGGACAGGGCGGAGAGACCCAGTACTTC
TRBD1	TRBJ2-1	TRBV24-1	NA	CATSGLGSGGSYNEQFF	TGTGCCACCAGTGGGTTGGGGTCAGGGGGCTCCTACAATGAGCAGTTCTTC
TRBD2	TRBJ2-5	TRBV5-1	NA	CASRPSGRAVGETQYF	TGCGCCAGCCGACCTAGCGGGAGGGCCGTAGGGGAGACCCAGTACTTC
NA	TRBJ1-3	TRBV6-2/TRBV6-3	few	CASSQESGNTIYF	TGTGCCAGCAGCCAGGAGTCTGGAAACACCATATATTTT
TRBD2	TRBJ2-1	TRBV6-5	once	CASSYSPSGRAGEQFF	TGTGCCAGCAGTTACTCGCCTAGCGGGAGGGCTGGCGAGCAGTTCTTC
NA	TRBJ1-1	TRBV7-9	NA	CASSLENRVLGTEAFF	TGTGCCAGCAGCCTAGAAAACAGGGTATTGGGGACTGAAGCTTTCTTT
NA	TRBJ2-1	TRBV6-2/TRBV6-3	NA	CASSFSLGRTLNEQFF	TGTGCCAGCAGTTTCTCCCTTGGGAGGACATTAAATGAGCAGTTCTTC
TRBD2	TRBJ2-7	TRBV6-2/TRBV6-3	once	CASSSDPSGPYEQYF	TGTGCCAGCAGTTCCGATCCTAGCGGACCCTACGAGCAGTACTTC
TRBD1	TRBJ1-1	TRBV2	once	CASSEEGRGKAFF	TGTGCCAGCAGTGAAGAGGGCAGGGGGAAAGCTTTCTTT
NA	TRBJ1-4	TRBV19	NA	CASSESGYYEKLFF	TGTGCCAGTAGTGAATCGGGGTATTACGAAAAACTGTTTTTT
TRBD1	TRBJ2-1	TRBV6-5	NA	CASSTWTGANEQFF	TGTGCCAGCAGTACCTGGACAGGGGCGAATGAGCAGTTCTTC
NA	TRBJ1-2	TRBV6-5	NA	CASKVGSYGYTF	TGTGCCAGCAAAGTGGGCTCCTATGGCTACACCTTC
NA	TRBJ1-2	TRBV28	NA	CVDLDYGYTF	TGTGTTGACCTAGATTATGGCTACACCTTC
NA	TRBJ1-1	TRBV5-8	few	CASSFLPEGTEAFF	TGTGCCAGCAGCTTCCTACCCGAGGGCACTGAAGCTTTCTTT
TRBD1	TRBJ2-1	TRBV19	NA	CASSIARQGSYNEQFF	TGTGCCAGTAGTATCGCCCGACAGGGCTCCTACAATGAGCAGTTCTTC
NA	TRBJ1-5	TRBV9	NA	CASSEEVYSNQPQHF	TGTGCCAGCAGCGAGGAGGTCTATAGCAATCAGCCCCAGCATTTT
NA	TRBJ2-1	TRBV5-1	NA	CASVRSPSYNEQFF	TGCGCCAGCGTGCGTAGTCCCTCCTACAATGAGCAGTTCTTC
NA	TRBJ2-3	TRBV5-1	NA	CASSLHGVRDTQYF	TGCGCCAGCAGCTTGCACGGGGTCAGAGATACGCAGTATTTT
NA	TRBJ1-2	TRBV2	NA	CASRYRTRETF	TGTGCCAGCAGGTACAGGACCCGTGAAACCTTC
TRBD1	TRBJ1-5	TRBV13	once	CASSRDRSNQPQHF	TGTGCCAGCAGCAGGGACAGGAGCAATCAGCCCCAGCATTTT
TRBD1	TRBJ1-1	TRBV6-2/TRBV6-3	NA	CASSRLTGGTEAFF	TGTGCCAGCAGTCGGCTAACAGGGGGCACTGAAGCTTTCTTT
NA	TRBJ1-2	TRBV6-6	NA	CASSYEGVDYGYTF	TGTGCCAGCAGTTACGAGGGTGTAGACTATGGCTACACCTTC
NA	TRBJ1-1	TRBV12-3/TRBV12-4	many	CASSSPWDTEAFF	TGTGCCAGCAGTTCCCCGTGGGACACCGAAGCTTTCTTT
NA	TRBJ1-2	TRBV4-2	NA	CASSQDFAGDYGYTF	TGTGCCAGCAGCCAAGATTTTGCAGGGGACTATGGCTACACCTTC
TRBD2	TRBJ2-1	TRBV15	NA	CATSRETAGPYNEQFF	TGTGCCACCAGCAGAGAAACAGCGGGACCTTACAATGAGCAGTTCTTC
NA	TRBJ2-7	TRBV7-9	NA	CASSLMGSSYEQYF	TGTGCCAGCAGCTTAATGGGCAGTTCCTACGAGCAGTACTTC
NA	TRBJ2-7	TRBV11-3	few	CASSLEAGDSYEQYF	TGTGCCAGCAGCTTAGAGGCAGGGGACTCCTACGAGCAGTACTTC
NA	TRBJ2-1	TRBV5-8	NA	CASSTWTNYNEQFF	TGTGCCAGCAGTACCTGGACTAACTACAATGAGCAGTTCTTC
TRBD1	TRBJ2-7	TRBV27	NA	CASSLDRRTYEQYF	TGTGCCAGCAGTTTGGACAGGCGTACCTACGAGCAGTACTTC
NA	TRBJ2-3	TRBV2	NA	CASRTDSTDTQYF	TGTGCCAGCAGGACTGATTCCACAGATACGCAGTATTTT
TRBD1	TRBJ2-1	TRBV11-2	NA	CASSLAGTDNEQFF	TGTGCCAGCAGCTTAGCCGGGACAGACAATGAGCAGTTCTTC
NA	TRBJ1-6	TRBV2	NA	CASKQAGDYNSPLHF	TGTGCCAGCAAACAGGCTGGGGATTATAATTCACCCCTCCACTTT
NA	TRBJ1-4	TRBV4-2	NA	CASSQDGGGRREKLFF	TGTGCCAGCAGCCAAGACGGGGGGGGCAGGCGGGAAAAACTGTTTTTT
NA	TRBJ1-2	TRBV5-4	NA	CASSSPPGNGYTF	TGTGCCAGCAGCTCCCCCCCAGGGAATGGCTACACCTTC
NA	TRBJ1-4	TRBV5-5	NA	CASSILTSTNEKLFF	TGTGCCAGCAGCATACTAACTTCAACTAATGAAAAACTGTTTTTT
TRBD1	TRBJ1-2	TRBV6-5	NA	CASSYKGQVGGYTF	TGTGCCAGCAGTTACAAGGGACAGGTCGGGGGCTACACCTTC
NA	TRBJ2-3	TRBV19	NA	CASSWEGGKDTQYF	TGTGCCAGTAGCTGGGAGGGGGGGAAAGATACGCAGTATTTT
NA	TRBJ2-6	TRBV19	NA	CASSIDRAGANVLTF	TGTGCCAGTAGTATAGACAGGGCCGGGGCCAACGTCCTGACTTTC
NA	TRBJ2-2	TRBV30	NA	CAWGRDSNTGELFF	TGTGCCTGGGGTCGGGACTCGAACACCGGGGAGCTGTTTTTT
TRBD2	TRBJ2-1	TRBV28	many	CASSPLGLAGPRGHNEQFF	TGTGCCAGCAGTCCATTGGGACTAGCGGGGCCTCGAGGACACAATGAGCAGTTCTTC
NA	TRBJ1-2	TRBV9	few	CASSVGQGRYGYTF	TGTGCCAGCAGCGTAGGGCAGGGAAGGTATGGCTACACCTTC
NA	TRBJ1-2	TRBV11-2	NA	CASSLQGYGYTF	TGTGCCAGCAGCTTACAGGGGTATGGCTACACCTTC